The clone carrying this TCR beta chain was detected once. Germline loops: CDR1 SGHRS, CDR2 YFSETQ. V shed 4 bases and J 6 bases; nucleotides not matched to a gene: 6. This CDR3 has 14 residues. Only in-frame clones appear in the TCRdb table, and some are missing; sequencing was by immunoSEQ multiplex PCR. Of under 100,000 clones listed, more than 90% are singletons. This record comes from a study of technical replicates of blood from several donors. The sample was T cells isolated from PBMCs. The sequence was collected from a human donor in good health. The chain combines TRBV5-1 with TRBJ2-1, with 8 bases aligning to TRBD1. CDR3 bases: TGCGCCAGCAGCCCGACAGGGGTAGTCAATGAGCAGTTCTTC. Translation: CASSPTGVVNEQFF.